These 29 T cell receptor beta chains originate from one sample sequenced in a study of response to subunit inactivated influenza vaccine (dated by TCRdb to the late 2010s). Library method: RT-PCR. The data were produced on an Illumina HiSeq 2500. TCRdb reworked the public reads: Q25 trimming with fastp, MiXCR clone assembly, productive beta chains retained. A single entry per CDR3 protein holds the most common genes and DNA from its merged rows. This sample comprises about 780,000 distinct CDR3 sequences, less than 20% of them detected only once. About a tenth of the sample rests with the top ten. The source was PBMCs from blood, collected approximately 5 days after vaccination. Receptors originate from a man aged 45-60 years who received an inactivated influenza vaccine. Donor details come from another sample of the same person, matched by shared clones.

The sample holds a few counts of this clonotype. The chain couples TRBV30 to TRBJ2-1, with D possibly being TRBD1 (6 bases). CDR3 length equals 12 residues. Per germline, CDR1 GTSNPN and CDR2 SVGIG (reference sequence). Trimming shortened V by 3 bases and J by 9 bases, and 12 bases separated the two germline ends. The CDR3 spells CAWSYRVGEQFF. The DNA for the CDR3 is TGTGCCTGGAGCTACAGGGTTGGTGAGCAGTTCTTC.

The chain combines TRBV20-1 with TRBJ1-5; D remains ambiguous. Per the germline V gene, CDR1 is DFQATT and CDR2 is SNEGSKA (reference sequence). The CDR3 has 14 residues. Trimming removed 1 base from V and 0 bases from J, with 7 bases in between. Here the CDR3 DNA reads TGCAGTGCTAGAGGGACCTCTAGCAATCAGCCCCAGCATTTT. Its protein product is CSARGTSSNQPQHF.

CDR3 coding DNA: TGTGCCAGCAGCACCACAACGGGACAGGTGGGAAGCTCCTACAATGAGCAGTTCTTC. Translated: CASSTTTGQVGSSYNEQFF. The chain carries TRBV11-2 and TRBJ2-1; 8 positions agree with TRBD1. V was clipped by 5 bases and J by 0 bases; unmatched bases: 15. Germline assignment: CDR1 SGHAT and CDR2 FQNNGV. This CDR3 is built from 19 residues.

The chain carries TRBV2 and TRBJ2-5, with a weak D call TRBD1 (6 bases). The V gene's germline CDR1 is SNHLY and CDR2 FYNNEI. The CDR3 is made up of 18 amino acids. V was cut by 5 bases and J by 4 bases, with 26 bases left in between. The DNA for the CDR3 is TGTGCCAGCAGTCTGACGGCGGGCAGGGGCGATCCAATAGAGACCCAGTACTTC. This gives the protein CASSLTAGRGDPIETQYF.

The CDR3 sequence is CASSTGQKNTEAFF. CDR3 nucleotides: TGTGCCAGCAGTACGGGACAGAAGAACACTGAAGCTTTCTTT. The gene calls are TRBV12-3 or TRBV12-4 and TRBJ1-1, with 7 bases fitting TRBD1. V shed 5 bases, J shed 1 base, and the junction held 4 bases outside the gene matches. The CDR3 runs 14 residues.

This clonotype was detected many times. The chain couples TRBV7-2 to TRBJ2-3; TRBD2 aligns across 13 bases. V lost 6 bases to trimming and J lost 4 bases; unmatched junction nucleotides: 4. The V gene's germline CDR1 is SGHTA and CDR2 FQGNSA. There are 15 residues in the CDR3. This CDR3 is CASSRTSGSPDTQYF. CDR3 DNA sequence: TGTGCCAGCAGTCGGACTAGCGGGAGTCCAGATACGCAGTATTTT.

This clonotype was seen more than once but under ten times. V and J are TRBV25-1 and TRBJ2-3; D not certain. The CDR3 runs to 13 residues. CDR1 and CDR2 from the germline V gene are MGHDK and SYGVNS. Trimming removed 5 bases from V and 3 bases from J, with 9 bases in between. CDR3 bases: TGTGCCAGCAGTCCTTTAGTGACAGATACGCAGTATTTT. This codes for CASSPLVTDTQYF.

The chain couples TRBV15 to TRBJ1-5, with D unclear. The CDR3 totals 12 residues. Trimming took 5 bases from V and 5 from J, leaving 7 bases between them. CDR1 LNHNV and CDR2 YYDKDF come from the germline V gene (reference sequence). The CDR3 DNA reads TGTGCCACCAGCCGTAGGGATCAGCCCCAGCATTTT. Amino acid sequence: CATSRRDQPQHF.

This clonotype showed up just a few times. This chain connects TRBV20-1 to TRBJ1-5, with unresolved D. V was shortened by 1 base and J by 7 bases, with 11 bases between the two germline ends. There are 13 residues in the CDR3. Germline-derived CDR1 and CDR2 are DFQATT and SNEGSKA (reference sequence). The CDR3 sequence is CSARVGLGQPQHF. The DNA of the CDR3 is TGCAGTGCTAGAGTTGGCTTGGGCCAGCCCCAGCATTTT.

This clonotype came up many times. The gene calls are TRBV5-6 and TRBJ2-3; 7 bases are shared with TRBD1. V was pared by 2 bases and J by 4 bases, with 16 bases of the junction left unmatched. The CDR3 runs to 18 residues. The V gene's germline CDR1 is SGHDT and CDR2 YYEEEE. CDR3 region: CASSFTRGQAKHADTQYF. CDR3 nucleotide sequence: TGTGCCAGCAGCTTCACCAGAGGACAGGCTAAACACGCAGATACGCAGTATTTT.

This clonotype was observed at least ten times. The CDR3 DNA is TGCAGCGGCAAAACTGGAAACACCATATATTTT. Translation: CSGKTGNTIYF. The chain is built from TRBV29-1 and TRBJ1-3; D remains unclear. The CDR3 is 11 amino acids. Germline CDR1 is SQVTM and CDR2 is ANQGSEA. V was pared by 7 bases and J by 2 bases, with 6 bases between.

V usage is TRBV29-1 and J usage is TRBJ2-7, with 8 bases lining up with TRBD2. V lost 2 bases to trimming and J lost 2 bases; unmatched junction nucleotides: 2. Germline V gene data show CDR1 as SQVTM and CDR2 as ANQGSEA. The CDR3 consists of 13 residues. The CDR3 bases are TGCAGCGTTGAATGGCGGGGGGCCTACGAGCAGTACTTC. Its protein product is CSVEWRGAYEQYF.

This clonotype was seen a few times. The V and J genes are TRBV9 and TRBJ2-5; weak D call: TRBD2 (6 bases). This CDR3 has 16 amino acids. The germline gives CDR1 SGDLS, CDR2 YYNGEE. With 6 bases removed from V and 2 bases from J, the gap between germline ends came to 20 bases. CDR3 DNA sequence: TGTGCCAGCACCCCGGACCCGGGGAGGACTCAAGAGACCCAGTACTTC. Its protein is CASTPDPGRTQETQYF.

This clonotype was seen a handful of times. The chain combines TRBV7-2 with TRBJ1-3; D unresolved. Germline CDR1 and CDR2: SGHTA and FQGNSA. Trimming stripped 2 bases from V and 0 bases from J, with 8 bases between. The CDR3 loop spans 15 amino acids. The CDR3 sequence: CASSLSPTSGNTIYF. DNA for the CDR3: TGTGCCAGCAGCTTATCCCCAACCTCTGGAAACACCATATATTTT. The whole variable domain, filled in from reference TRBV7-2 and TRBJ1-3, reads GAGVSQSPSNKVTEKGKDVELRCDPISGHTALYWYRQSLGQGLEFLIYFQGNSAPDKSGLPSDRFSAERTGGSVSTLTIQRTQQEDSAVYLCASSLSPTSGNTIYFGEGSWLTVV.

This clonotype was recorded a few times. This chain joins TRBV20-1 and TRBJ2-7; the match to TRBD1 covers 7 bases. Germline CDR1 and CDR2: DFQATT and SNEGSKA (reference sequence). Trimming at V came to 0 bases and at J to 0 bases, leaving 5 bases not matched to a gene. CDR3 length: 15 residues. CDR3 sequence reads: CSARDLRTGSYEQYF. Here the CDR3 DNA reads TGCAGTGCTAGAGATCTGAGGACAGGCTCCTACGAGCAGTACTTC.

This chain uses TRBV6-1 with TRBJ2-3, with 13 bases fitting TRBD2. Trimming cost V 5 bases and J 5 bases; bases outside gene matches: 7. Germline V gene lookup returns CDR1 MNHNS and CDR2 SASEGT. The CDR3 extends over 16 amino acids. The CDR3 DNA follows: TGTGCCAGCAGTAAAAGGGGACTAGCGGGACTAGATACGCAGTATTTT. Protein product: CASSKRGLAGLDTQYF.

The gene calls are TRBV6-5 and TRBJ2-6; no definite D call. The CDR3 totals 15 residues. Germline lookup yields CDR1 MNHEY and CDR2 SVGAGI. The V end was cut by 2 bases, the J end by 1 base, with 6 bases between. CDR3 DNA: TGTGCCAGCAGTTACGTCGGGTCTGGGGCCAACGTCCTGACTTTC. It specifies CASSYVGSGANVLTF.

This clonotype occurred a few times. The CDR3 DNA follows: TGCGCCAGCAGCGAAGGGACCAGAGAGCACAATGAGCAGTTCTTC. This sequence encodes CASSEGTREHNEQFF. V is TRBV5-1 and J is TRBJ2-1, with D possibly called TRBD1 or TRBD2 (5 bases each). This CDR3 has 15 amino acids. Germline assignment: CDR1 SGHRS and CDR2 YFSETQ. V was cut by 4 bases and J by 5 bases, with 16 bases left in between.

This clonotype was observed a few times. An end of the junction differs from the germline gene, which may be a read error. This chain joins TRBV6-1 and TRBJ2-7; D call uncertain. The CDR3 consists of 11 residues. The germline V gene encodes CDR1 MNHNS and CDR2 SASEGT. The CDR3 DNA reads TGTGCCAGCAGTGAAGAACCGGACGAGGCTTTC. It yields the protein CASSEEPDEAF.

The chain has TRBV20-1 and TRBJ1-2, with no clear D. Per germline, CDR1 DFQATT and CDR2 SNEGSKA (reference sequence). The CDR3 length is 14 residues. V dropped 3 bases and J dropped 0 bases, with 11 bases sitting between them. CDR3 DNA sequence: TGCAGTGCTAGTCCGGATTCGACTAACTATGGCTACACCTTC. This codes for CSASPDSTNYGYTF.

This clonotype showed up just a few times. This rearrangement joins TRBV10-3 to TRBJ2-1; D is unclear. Germline CDR1 ENHRY, CDR2 SYGVKD. Trimming cost V 10 bases and J 5 bases, with 12 bases left between them. The CDR3 spans 12 residues. This chain's CDR3 is CATRRVDNEQFF. CDR3 nucleotides: TGTGCCACGCGGCGAGTAGACAATGAGCAGTTCTTC.

The chain couples TRBV24-1 to TRBJ2-1; D is possibly TRBD1 (6 bases). The CDR3 loop spans 15 amino acids. CDR1 KGHDR and CDR2 SFDVKD come from the germline V gene. The V end lost 5 bases, the J end lost 3 bases, and 13 bases lay between the germline ends. Here the CDR3 reads CATSAARGVYNEQFF. The DNA of the CDR3 is TGTGCCACCAGTGCGGCCAGGGGAGTCTACAATGAGCAGTTCTTC.

This clonotype showed up just once. V and J are TRBV20-1 and TRBJ2-1; D not certain. Looked up from germline, CDR1 is DFQATT and CDR2 is SNEGSKA (reference sequence). This CDR3 contains 16 residues. Trimming removed 6 bases at V and 0 bases at J, with 18 bases between. The CDR3 coding sequence is TGCAGTGCCGAATTACCGTCAGAGTTCTCCTACAATGAGCAGTTCTTC. It is translated as CSAELPSEFSYNEQFF.

This clonotype showed up just a few times. The chain recombines TRBV11-2 with TRBJ2-4; 8 bases agree with TRBD1. With 5 bases clipped from V and 1 base from J, the junction kept 13 bases outside the gene matches. CDR1 SGHAT and CDR2 FQNNGV come from the germline V gene. The CDR3 runs 18 residues. The CDR3 DNA follows: TGTGCCAGCAGCCAAAGGACAGGGAAGGAGGGGGCCAAAAACATTCAGTACTTC. Its protein is CASSQRTGKEGAKNIQYF.

V gene TRBV7-2 combines with J gene TRBJ2-1; 7 positions match TRBD1. J gave up 2 bases and V 6 bases, and 4 bases lay outside the gene matches. The CDR3 loop spans 14 amino acids. The germline gives CDR1 SGHTA, CDR2 FQGNSA. In nucleotides, the CDR3 is TGTGCCAGCAGGACAGGGCTTACCTACAATGAGCAGTTCTTC. Its protein is CASRTGLTYNEQFF.

This clonotype was recorded at least ten times. The chain employs TRBV12-3 or TRBV12-4 and TRBJ1-1; D is possibly TRBD1 (6 bases). V was shortened by 7 bases and J by 1 base, with 13 bases between the two germline ends. The CDR3 has 14 amino acids. The CDR3 coding sequence is TGTGCCAGCACCCGGGACACAAAGAACACTGAAGCTTTCTTT. This sequence encodes CASTRDTKNTEAFF.

The rearrangement joins TRBV20-1 to TRBJ2-5; no clear D gene. V was clipped by 3 bases and J by 1 base, with 6 bases between them. The CDR3 has 12 amino acids. Germline V lookup: CDR1 DFQATT, CDR2 SNEGSKA (reference sequence). The CDR3 bases are TGCAGTGCTAGGTGGGTCCAAGAGACCCAGTACTTC. It encodes CSARWVQETQYF.

The sample holds many counts of this clonotype. The J gene is TRBJ2-3, the V gene TRBV5-5; TRBD1 might be the D (6 bases). CDR3 size: 15 residues. The germline V and J ends were trimmed by 4 bases and 2 bases, with 14 bases remaining between them. Germline-derived CDR1 and CDR2 are SGHKS and YYEKEE (reference sequence). The CDR3 DNA reads TGTGCCAGCAGCCGTCCCGGGACACACACAGATACGCAGTATTTT. It specifies CASSRPGTHTDTQYF.

The V gene is TRBV7-9, the J gene TRBJ2-7, with TRBD1 identical over 8 bases. Germline assignment: CDR1 SEHNR and CDR2 FQNEAQ (reference sequence). The V and J ends lost 4 bases and 7 bases, in that order; junction bases with no gene match: 6. The CDR3 runs 13 residues. The CDR3 protein is CASSSWTGREQYF. CDR3 DNA: TGTGCCAGCAGCTCTTGGACAGGGCGGGAGCAGTACTTC.